Following are 9 T cell receptor beta chains from one sample sequenced in a study of vaccination effects on CD4 cells after COVID-19. Method: immunoSEQ multiplex PCR; TCRdb's copy keeps in-frame clones and lacks some. The sample consists of fewer than 60,000 clones, around three quarters of them appearing once. These receptors lack a known antigen. Sequencing in the ViraFEST assay came after antigen-specific CD4+ T cells had been expanded with viral peptide pools, which were used to stimulate PBMC. Isolation of CD4+ T cells took place after nine to ten days of culture. This individual tested PCR-positive for SARS-CoV-2 infection between March and December 2020. This specimen was CD4+ T cells from PBMCs cultured with HIV peptides, taken before COVID-19 vaccination. Subset reported: HIV-1 Nef peptide pool negative control/reference culture. The receptors come from a human donor who had a prior SARS-CoV-2 infection.

The chain combines TRBV4-3 with TRBJ2-7; 9 bases match TRBD1. V lost 1 base to trimming and J lost 3 bases; unmatched junction nucleotides: 7. The CDR3 has 16 amino acids. Germline lookup yields CDR1 LGHNA and CDR2 YSLEER. Here the CDR3 reads CASSQAMGQGFYEQYF. The CDR3 coding sequence is TGCGCCAGCAGCCAAGCAATGGGACAGGGATTCTACGAGCAGTACTTC.

The J gene is TRBJ1-4, the V gene TRBV4-2; D gene uncertain. The V end was cut by 2 bases, the J end by 2 bases, with 12 bases between. Germline values: CDR1 LGHNA, CDR2 YNFKEQ. The CDR3 covers 16 residues. The CDR3 bases are TGTGCCAGCAGCCAAACGGGGTCGTGGACTAATGAAAAACTGTTTTTT. Protein product: CASSQTGSWTNEKLFF.

The V gene is TRBV14, the J gene TRBJ1-4; the D gene is possibly TRBD1 (6 bases). Trimming took off 2 bases at V and 13 bases at J, with 14 bases between the two ends. CDR1 and CDR2 from the germline V gene are SGHDN and FVKESK. The CDR3 has 13 residues. CDR3 bases: TGTGCCAGCAGCCAACAACAGGGTTCTGGACTGTTTTTT. The encoded protein is CASSQQQGSGLFF.

The rearrangement links TRBV7-9 to TRBJ2-7; possible D gene TRBD1, 5 bases. The CDR3 sequence is 13 residues long. The ends were cut back, 4 bases at V and 2 bases at J, with 9 bases in the middle. Germline lookup yields CDR1 SEHNR and CDR2 FQNEAQ (reference sequence). The CDR3 reads CASSSDRPYEQYF. In nucleotides, the CDR3 is TGTGCCAGCAGCTCTGACAGACCCTACGAGCAGTACTTC.

The chain recombines TRBV2 with TRBJ2-5; 8 bases match TRBD2. The germline V gene encodes CDR1 SNHLY and CDR2 FYNNEI. Unmatched junction bases numbered 7, after V lost 6 bases and J lost 4 bases. The CDR3 is made up of 14 amino acids. The CDR3 bases are TGTGCCAGCAGAGACAGCGGGGGACGAGAGACCCAGTACTTC. It specifies CASRDSGGRETQYF.

In its sample, this clone was seen a few times. The chain couples TRBV5-6 to TRBJ2-2; a weak D match, TRBD1 (5 bases). The CDR3 extends over 16 amino acids. Trimming shortened V by 4 bases and J by 1 base, and 14 bases separated the two germline ends. Germline V gives CDR1 SGHDT, CDR2 YYEEEE. The CDR3 loop is CASSIQTALNTGELFF. As DNA, the CDR3 is TGTGCCAGCAGCATCCAGACAGCGCTGAACACCGGGGAGCTGTTTTTT.

The chain has TRBV18 and TRBJ1-3, with D uncertain. The germline V gene has CDR1 KGHSH and CDR2 LQKENI. This CDR3 comprises 13 residues. Between the trimmed V and J ends, which lost 2 bases and 4 bases, there was a span of 6 bases. The CDR3 protein is CASSPGLGNTIYF. The CDR3 bases are TGTGCCAGCTCACCAGGGTTGGGAAACACCATATATTTT.

CDR3 sequence reads: CASSEAFSGQGAYQPQHF. The DNA for the CDR3 is TGTGCCAGCAGTGAAGCTTTCTCGGGACAGGGGGCATATCAGCCCCAGCATTTT. The chain combines TRBV6-1 with TRBJ1-5, with 12 bases identical to TRBD1. Germline loops: CDR1 MNHNS, CDR2 SASEGT. The CDR3 has 18 residues. Losses at the gene ends were 0 bases for V and 5 bases for J; bases not matched to a gene: 8.

The V gene is TRBV5-1, the J gene TRBJ2-5; D ambiguous. V lost 6 bases and J 2 bases, leaving 11 bases between the germline ends. From germline, CDR1 is SGHRS and CDR2 YFSETQ. This CDR3 contains 13 residues. The DNA of the CDR3 is TGCGCCAGCACCGCCGACACTCAAGAGACCCAGTACTTC. Translating it yields CASTADTQETQYF. Using reference TRBV5-1 and TRBJ2-5 for the parts outside the CDR3, the full variable domain is KAGVTQTPRYLIKTRGQQVTLSCSPISGHRSVSWYQQTPGQGLQFLFEYFSETQRNKGNFPGRFSGRQFSNSRSEMNVSTLELGDSALYLCASTADTQETQYFGPGTRLLVL.